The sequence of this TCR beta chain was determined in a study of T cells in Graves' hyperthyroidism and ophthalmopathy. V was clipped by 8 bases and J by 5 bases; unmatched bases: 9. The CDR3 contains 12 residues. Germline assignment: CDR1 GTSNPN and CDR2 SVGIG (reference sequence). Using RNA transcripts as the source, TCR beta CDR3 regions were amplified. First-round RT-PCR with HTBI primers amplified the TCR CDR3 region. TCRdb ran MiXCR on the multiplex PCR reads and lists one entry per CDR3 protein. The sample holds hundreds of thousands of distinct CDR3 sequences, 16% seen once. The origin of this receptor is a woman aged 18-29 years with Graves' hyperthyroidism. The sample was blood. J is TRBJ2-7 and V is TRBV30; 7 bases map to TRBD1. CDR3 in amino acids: CAGQQGTHEQYF. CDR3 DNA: TGTGCCGGTCAACAGGGGACCCACGAGCAGTACTTC.